Here is one TCR beta chain with its context. Its specificity is unknown. CDR3 length: 14 amino acids. Germline-derived CDR1 and CDR2 are SGHNT and YYREEE (reference sequence). V shed 3 bases, J shed 10 bases, and the junction held 6 bases outside the gene matches. The source of the sample is a study of shared clonotypes between healthy human individuals. Background on the study: The donors, two women and three men, were aged 18 to 49.

Study-wide points: On the whole, naive subsets had larger estimated richness than memory subsets had.

Assay: immunoSEQ multiplex PCR; the TCRdb copy retains only in-frame clones and omits some. The table lists more than 2 million clones, 95% of them singletons. This chain uses TRBV5-4 with TRBJ2-5, with 13 positions matching TRBD2. The receptor comes from a man aged 18 to 29 in good health. The sample taken for sequencing was naive CD4+ T cells sorted from blood. Documented subset: CD45RA+ positively selected. The CDR3 DNA reads TGTGCCAGCAGCTATGGACTAGCGGGAGAGGACCAGTACTTC. Its translation is CASSYGLAGEDQYF.